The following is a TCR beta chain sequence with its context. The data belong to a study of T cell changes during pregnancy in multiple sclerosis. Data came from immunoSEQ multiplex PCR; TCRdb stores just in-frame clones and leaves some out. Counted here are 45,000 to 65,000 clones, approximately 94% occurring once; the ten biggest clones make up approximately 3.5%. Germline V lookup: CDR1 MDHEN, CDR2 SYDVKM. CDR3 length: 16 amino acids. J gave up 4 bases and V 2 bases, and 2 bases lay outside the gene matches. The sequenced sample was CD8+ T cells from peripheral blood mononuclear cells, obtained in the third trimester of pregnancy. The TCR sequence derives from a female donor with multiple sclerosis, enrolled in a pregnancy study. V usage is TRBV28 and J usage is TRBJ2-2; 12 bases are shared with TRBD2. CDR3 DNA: TGTGCCAGCAGTTTAAGACTAGCGGGAGTCACCGGGGAGCTGTTTTTT. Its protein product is CASSLRLAGVTGELFF.